These 20 T cell receptor beta chains were all obtained from the same sample, sequenced in a study of cytomegalovirus exposure and HLA in healthy donors. Amplification used 60 Vbeta primers and 13 Jbeta primers. Using immunoSEQ multiplex PCR, the repertoire was profiled, and TCRdb retains in-frame clones only, with some absent. In the table there are around 110,000 clones, approximately 80% of which are singletons. The sequencing input was PBMCs. Receptors were obtained from a man in his thirties or forties in good health and CMV-seropositive.

The rearrangement joins TRBV4-3 to TRBJ2-1, with TRBD2 matching over 7 bases. The junction had 8 bases not matched to a gene; V was cut back by 1 base and J by 5 bases. Germline CDR1 reads LGHNA; CDR2 reads YSLEER. The CDR3 runs to 16 residues. The CDR3 region has the DNA TGCGCCAGCAGCCAAGTGATGCGGGAGCGAGACAATGAGCAGTTCTTC. Translated, it gives CASSQVMRERDNEQFF.

This chain uses TRBV6-1 with TRBJ1-2; D is perhaps TRBD1 (5 bases). This CDR3 is built from 12 residues. V was shortened by 6 bases and J by 2 bases, with 7 bases between the two germline ends. In germline, CDR1 is MNHNS, CDR2 SASEGT. This CDR3 is CASSRVNYGYTF. DNA of the CDR3: TGTGCCAGCAGCAGGGTGAACTATGGCTACACCTTC.

This clone was seen only a few times. The rearrangement uses TRBV15 and TRBJ2-7, with D perhaps matching TRBD2 (6 bases). CDR3 length: 15 amino acids. The germline V and J ends were trimmed by 0 bases and 2 bases, with 11 bases remaining between them. CDR1 and CDR2 (germline): LNHNV, YYDKDF (reference sequence). CDR3 amino acids: CATSREGGEAYEQYF. The DNA for the CDR3 is TGTGCCACCAGCAGAGAGGGGGGAGAAGCCTACGAGCAGTACTTC.

The V and J genes are TRBV9 and TRBJ2-7; TRBD2 agrees at 10 bases. Germline CDR1 and CDR2: SGDLS and YYNGEE. The ends lost 0 bases at V and 2 bases at J; junction bases unmatched: 8. The CDR3 contains 17 residues. The CDR3 nucleotides are TGTGCCAGCAGCGTAGGGTTAGCGGGAGGCGGGACCTACGAGCAGTACTTC. Translation: CASSVGLAGGGTYEQYF.

The CDR3 spells CATSGGFNQPQHF. The CDR3, as DNA: TGTGCCACCTCGGGGGGCTTCAATCAGCCCCAGCATTTT. The chain is built from TRBV15 and TRBJ1-5; possible D gene TRBD1, 6 bases. There are 13 residues in the CDR3. Per germline, CDR1 LNHNV and CDR2 YYDKDF (reference sequence). Trimming removed 8 bases from V and 3 bases from J, with 11 bases in between.

The chain uses TRBV7-2 and TRBJ2-3, with 8 nucleotides matching TRBD2. Trimming removed 1 base from V and 1 base from J; junction bases left unmatched: 10. The CDR3 totals 18 residues. In germline, CDR1 is SGHTA, CDR2 FQGNSA. The CDR3 region has the DNA TGTGCCAGCAGCTTAGGGTTTCGGGGTAGCGGGGGCACAGATACGCAGTATTTT. Amino acids: CASSLGFRGSGGTDTQYF.

The J gene is TRBJ2-5, the V gene TRBV27; 10 nucleotides agree with TRBD1. The ends lost 3 bases at V and 6 bases at J; junction bases unmatched: 7. CDR1 is MNHEY and CDR2 is SMNVEV in the germline V gene (reference sequence). The CDR3 has 15 residues. CDR3 residues: CASSFRTGGSKTQYF. The CDR3 DNA follows: TGTGCCAGCAGTTTCCGGACAGGGGGTTCAAAGACCCAGTACTTC.

The chain employs TRBV7-2 and TRBJ1-2, with a weak D call TRBD1 (5 bases). V lost 6 bases to trimming and J lost 2 bases, with 10 bases between them. This CDR3 spans 13 amino acids. The germline V gene has CDR1 SGHTA and CDR2 FQGNSA. The CDR3 here is CASRSAGNYGYTF. The DNA for the CDR3 is TGTGCCAGCAGAAGCGCAGGGAACTATGGCTACACCTTC.

The chain has TRBV5-1 and TRBJ2-1; 14 positions match TRBD2. The CDR3 loop spans 15 amino acids. Germline CDR1 is SGHRS and CDR2 is YFSETQ. J was trimmed by 4 bases and V by 7 bases; bases with no gene match: 4. The CDR3 DNA reads as TGCGCCAGCCGGGGACTAGCGGGGGAATACAATGAGCAGTTCTTC. It translates to CASRGLAGEYNEQFF.

The genes are TRBV7-2 and TRBJ1-3; tentatively, D is TRBD1 (6 bases). Germline V gene data show CDR1 as SGHTA and CDR2 as FQGNSA. There are 13 residues in the CDR3. Trimming stripped 5 bases from V and 4 bases from J, with 9 bases between. This CDR3 is CASSTGQGNTIYF. The CDR3 DNA is TGTGCCAGCAGCACCGGACAGGGAAACACCATATATTTT.

Regarding this clone: In the same sample, other DNA sequences code for this CDR3. This chain joins TRBV11-2 and TRBJ2-2; 9 bases map to TRBD2. Germline values: CDR1 SGHAT, CDR2 FQNNGV. The CDR3 extends over 15 amino acids. After removal of 2 bases from V and 4 bases from J, the junction contained 2 bases not matched to a gene. CDR3 in amino acids: CASSLRAGGTGELFF. CDR3 nucleotide sequence: TGTGCCAGCAGCTTAAGAGCGGGGGGCACCGGGGAGCTGTTTTTT.

The gene calls are TRBV19 and TRBJ1-2; no reliable D call. CDR3 length equals 11 residues. Trimming pared 11 bases from V and 2 bases from J, leaving 9 bases between. Germline V gene data show CDR1 as LNHDA and CDR2 as SQIVND (reference sequence). CDR3: CAVLLNYGYTF. The CDR3 region has the DNA TGTGCCGTACTGCTCAACTATGGCTACACCTTC.

The count of this clone is one. V gene TRBV6-4 combines with J gene TRBJ2-1; D is perhaps TRBD2 (6 bases). Trimming took off 8 bases at V and 4 bases at J, with 12 bases between the two ends. Germline CDR1 MRHNA, CDR2 SNTAGT. CDR3 length: 13 residues. As DNA, the CDR3 is TGTGCCAGCTCTTCGGGACTGTACAATGAGCAGTTCTTC. It codes for CASSSGLYNEQFF.

The chain couples TRBV11-3 to TRBJ2-1; D remains unclear. This CDR3 comprises 14 residues. Germline loops: CDR1 SGHNT, CDR2 YENEEA. V lost 0 bases and J lost 0, with 3 bases in between. CDR3 sequence (DNA): TGTGCCAGCAGCTTAGACCACTCCTACAATGAGCAGTTCTTC. Translated, it gives CASSLDHSYNEQFF.

The chain has TRBV7-2 and TRBJ2-5; 10 bases agree with TRBD1. The J call is in doubt because the DNA end fits TRBJ2-7 better. CDR1 is SGHTA, CDR2 FQGNSA, per germline. This CDR3 contains 13 residues. CDR3 in amino acids: CASRRTGGYEQYF. CDR3 in DNA: TGTGCCAGCAGGCGGACAGGGGGCTACGAGCAGTACTTC.

The V gene is TRBV7-2, the J gene TRBJ2-3, with a possible D match to TRBD2 (6 bases). The length of the CDR3 is 13 residues. V gave up 5 bases and J gave up 6 bases, with 12 bases separating them. Germline V lookup: CDR1 SGHTA, CDR2 FQGNSA. In nucleotides, the CDR3 is TGTGCCAGCAGCCCCATAGCGGCCGATACGCAGTATTTT. Translated: CASSPIAADTQYF. The whole variable domain, filled in from reference TRBV7-2 and TRBJ2-3, reads GAGVSQSPSNKVTEKGKDVELRCDPISGHTALYWYRQSLGQGLEFLIYFQGNSAPDKSGLPSDRFSAERTGGSVSTLTIQRTQQEDSAVYLCASSPIAADTQYFGPGTRLTVL.

This chain uses TRBV19 with TRBJ1-1; TRBD1 matches at 10 bases. The length of the CDR3 is 16 residues. Germline lookup yields CDR1 LNHDA and CDR2 SQIVND (reference sequence). V lost 8 bases, J lost 0 bases, and 9 bases stayed unmatched. The CDR3 coding sequence is TGTGCCAGTTTTTTCGGGACAGGGGCCATGAACACTGAAGCTTTCTTT. Translation gives CASFFGTGAMNTEAFF. Based on the CDR3 plus reference TRBV19 and TRBJ1-1, the full variable domain is DGGITQSPKYLFRKEGQNVTLSCEQNLNHDAMYWYRQDPGQGLRLIYYSQIVNDFQKGDIAEGYSVSREKKESFPLTVTSAQKNPTAFYLCASFFGTGAMNTEAFFGQGTRLTVV.

J is TRBJ2-4 and V is TRBV5-5; TRBD1 might be the D (6 bases). V was cut by 2 bases and J by 8 bases, with 20 bases left in between. Germline V gives CDR1 SGHKS, CDR2 YYEKEE (reference sequence). This CDR3 has 16 amino acids. The CDR3, as DNA: TGTGCCAGCAGCTTAAGTGACAGGTGGAGAAAAGACATTCAGTACTTC. This gives the protein CASSLSDRWRKDIQYF.

J is TRBJ2-1 and V is TRBV5-6; a weak D match, TRBD1 (5 bases). The CDR3 has 16 amino acids. Between the trimmed V and J ends, which lost 2 bases and 0 bases, there was a span of 12 bases. The germline V gene has CDR1 SGHDT and CDR2 YYEEEE. The CDR3 DNA is TGTGCCAGCAGCTTCGGACACCCGAGCTCCTACAATGAGCAGTTCTTC. It codes for CASSFGHPSSYNEQFF.

The gene calls are TRBV4-3 and TRBJ1-4, with TRBD1 matching over 12 bases. V shed 3 bases, J shed 7 bases, and the junction held 3 bases outside the gene matches. CDR1 and CDR2 from the germline V gene are LGHNA and YSLEER. The length of the CDR3 is 15 residues. The CDR3 DNA is TGCGCCAGCAGCCAGGGGACAGGGGGCTTTGAAAAACTGTTTTTT. Protein: CASSQGTGGFEKLFF.